This note documents a single T cell receptor (beta chain) sequence. Its specificity is not known. Per germline, CDR1 SGHTA and CDR2 FQGNSA. The CDR3 length is 13 residues. V was pared by 1 base and J by 8 bases, with 9 bases between. Generated by immunoSEQ multiplex PCR, the TCRdb table keeps only in-frame clones and is missing some. The repertoire consists of 77,000 or so clones, with roughly nine tenths occurring once and the leading ten covering roughly 31%. This record comes from a study of T cell responses to AZD1222 COVID-19 vaccine. Findings of the study overall: In the spike-specific TCR repertoire, nearly half reportedly target unmutated variant regions.

This specimen was peripheral blood, taken on day 0 of AZD1222 vaccination. The chain is built from TRBV7-2 and TRBJ2-4; D gene unclear. This TCR derives from an adult in good health. Written as DNA, the CDR3 is TGTGCCAGCAGCTTAGGCGTCGAATACATTCAGTACTTC. Translation: CASSLGVEYIQYF.